Below are 18 T cell receptor beta chains sequenced from a single sample in a study of blood T cell repertoires in COVID-19. Only in-frame clones appear in the TCRdb table, and some are missing; sequencing was by immunoSEQ multiplex PCR. The sample holds approximately 340,000 clones, approximately 91% seen once. The sample was PBMCs or T cells enriched from blood (not recorded which). Receptor source: a woman aged 40 to 50 who had been exposed to COVID-19.

The chain joins TRBV19 to TRBJ2-3, with 11 nucleotides matching TRBD2. Trimming cost V 3 bases and J 0 bases; bases outside gene matches: 5. This CDR3 has 17 amino acids. CDR1 LNHDA and CDR2 SQIVND come from the germline V gene (reference sequence). DNA for the CDR3: TGTGCCAGTAGTATGAGGCGGACTAGCGGGAGCACAGATACGCAGTATTTT. This gives the protein CASSMRRTSGSTDTQYF.

CDR3 DNA: TGTGCCAGCAGCTCACCGACAGGGGGCTATGGCTACACCTTC. Its translation is CASSSPTGGYGYTF. J is TRBJ1-2 and V is TRBV7-8, with 9 bases lining up with TRBD1. V dropped 4 bases and J dropped 4; count of bases not matched to a gene: 4. The CDR3 length is 14 residues. Germline loops: CDR1 SGHVS, CDR2 FQNEAQ.

The chain employs TRBV2 and TRBJ1-6, with D unresolved. Trimming took 3 bases from V and 2 from J, leaving 14 bases between them. Germline-derived CDR1 and CDR2 are SNHLY and FYNNEI. The length of the CDR3 is 17 residues. CDR3 sequence: CASSEPAPSTYNSPLHF. The CDR3 DNA sequence: TGTGCCAGCAGTGAGCCTGCCCCGAGTACCTATAATTCACCCCTCCACTTT. Together with reference TRBV2 and TRBJ1-6, the CDR3 gives the full variable domain: EPEVTQTPSHQVTQMGQEVILRCVPISNHLYFYWYRQILGQKVEFLVSFYNNEISEKSEIFDDQFSVERPDGSNFTLKIRSTKLEDSAMYFCASSEPAPSTYNSPLHFGNGTRLTVT.

This clone was recorded a few times. The chain couples TRBV28 to TRBJ2-3; TRBD1 is a possible D gene (6 bases). V was trimmed by 3 bases and J by 9 bases, leaving 13 bases between them. The V gene's germline CDR1 is MDHEN and CDR2 SYDVKM. The CDR3 contains 13 residues. The CDR3 sequence is CASSFQGTGTQYF. The DNA for the CDR3 is TGTGCCAGCAGTTTCCAGGGGACGGGAACGCAGTATTTT.

This chain links TRBV4-1 with TRBJ2-1; TRBD2 aligns across 11 bases. The V gene end was trimmed by 3 bases and the J gene end by 9 bases; junction bases not matched to a gene: 10. Germline assignment: CDR1 MGHRA and CDR2 YSYEKL. The CDR3 loop spans 16 amino acids. In nucleotides, the CDR3 is TGCGCCAGCAGCCAGGGCGCGCTAGCGGGAGGCCGTGAGCAGTTCTTC. Its translation: CASSQGALAGGREQFF.

The chain combines TRBV24-1 with TRBJ1-1; D gene unclear. The CDR3 sequence is 13 residues long. Germline lookup yields CDR1 KGHDR and CDR2 SFDVKD. V was pared by 5 bases and J by 0 bases, with 6 bases between. CDR3 sequence: CATSVGLNTEAFF. CDR3 bases: TGTGCCACCAGTGTCGGGTTGAACACTGAAGCTTTCTTT.

V is TRBV19 and J is TRBJ1-1; 10 nucleotides align to TRBD1. The CDR3 totals 16 residues. V gave up 6 bases and J gave up 0 bases; unmatched junction bases: 7. Germline values: CDR1 LNHDA, CDR2 SQIVND (reference sequence). The CDR3 DNA follows: TGTGCCAGTAGCTCTCAAGGGACAGGGGTGAACACTGAAGCTTTCTTT. This encodes CASSSQGTGVNTEAFF.

The genes are TRBV27 and TRBJ1-6, with D possibly matching TRBD1 (6 bases). V was trimmed by 6 bases and J by 5 bases, leaving 14 bases between them. The CDR3 covers 15 residues. In germline, CDR1 is MNHEY, CDR2 SMNVEV (reference sequence). CDR3 residues: CASSSSGTNNSPLHF. The CDR3 DNA sequence: TGTGCCAGCAGCAGTTCCGGGACAAATAATTCACCCCTCCACTTT.

This chain uses TRBV19 with TRBJ1-1; 7 bases are a match to TRBD1. J gave up 1 base and V 3 bases, and 11 bases lay outside the gene matches. Per germline, CDR1 LNHDA and CDR2 SQIVND (reference sequence). This CDR3 region has 17 residues. The CDR3 reads CASSISPGTASNTEAFF. CDR3 bases: TGTGCCAGTAGTATTTCCCCCGGGACAGCGTCGAACACTGAAGCTTTCTTT.

V gene TRBV28 combines with J gene TRBJ2-1; a weak D match, TRBD2 (5 bases). V gave up 7 bases and J gave up 9 bases, with 13 bases separating them. CDR3 length: 12 amino acids. Germline CDR1 MDHEN, CDR2 SYDVKM. CDR3 sequence: CASTPSLGEQFF. In nucleotides, the CDR3 is TGTGCCAGCACTCCTAGCCTCGGTGAGCAGTTCTTC.

The chain is built from TRBV10-1 and TRBJ2-5; 10 positions match TRBD1. Per germline, CDR1 WNHNN and CDR2 SYGVQD (reference sequence). CDR3 length: 16 residues. With 7 bases clipped from V and 1 base from J, the junction kept 9 bases outside the gene matches. The DNA for the CDR3 is TGCGCCAGCAATCTAATACGGGACAGGGGCCAAGAGACCCAGTACTTC. Its protein is CASNLIRDRGQETQYF.

J is TRBJ1-2 and V is TRBV9; TRBD1 aligns across 7 bases. The CDR3 has 12 amino acids. The V segment lost 3 bases and the J segment 13 bases; nucleotides outside the gene matches: 9. Germline V gives CDR1 SGDLS, CDR2 YYNGEE. The DNA of the CDR3 is TGTGCCAGCAGCGGGACGGGGACAGCGCCCACCTTC. Residues: CASSGTGTAPTF.

V is TRBV14 and J is TRBJ1-1, with D perhaps matching TRBD1 (6 bases). The CDR3 has 14 residues. In germline, CDR1 is SGHDN, CDR2 FVKESK. V lost 5 bases, J lost 6 bases, and 16 bases lay in between. The CDR3 loop reads CASSEYRVLAEAFF. The CDR3 region has the DNA TGTGCCAGCAGCGAGTACAGGGTACTGGCTGAAGCTTTCTTT.

The chain links TRBV24-1 to TRBJ2-5; TRBD1 agrees at 9 bases. Germline CDR1 and CDR2: KGHDR and SFDVKD. The CDR3 is made up of 13 amino acids. V lost 9 bases, J lost 5 bases, and 6 bases stayed unmatched. The CDR3 sequence is CATRDRDVETQYF. The CDR3, as DNA: TGTGCCACCCGGGACAGGGATGTGGAGACCCAGTACTTC.

This rearrangement joins TRBV5-4 to TRBJ2-1; a weak D match, TRBD2 (5 bases). With 4 bases removed from V and 0 bases from J, the gap between germline ends came to 11 bases. Germline V gives CDR1 SGHNT, CDR2 YYREEE (reference sequence). This CDR3 has 15 residues. CDR3 in DNA: TGTGCCAGCAGCCAGGACTCGAGCTCCTACAATGAGCAGTTCTTC. It specifies CASSQDSSSYNEQFF.

The chain recombines TRBV7-2 with TRBJ1-5; D uncertain. The V gene's germline CDR1 is SGHTA and CDR2 FQGNSA. Trimming stripped 5 bases from V and 3 bases from J, with 8 bases between. The CDR3 contains 13 residues. CDR3 in DNA: TGTGCCAGCAGCCCCCGACTCAATCAGCCCCAGCATTTT. Protein sequence: CASSPRLNQPQHF.

Comments on this clone: Other DNA sequences in this sample translate to the same CDR3. The genes are TRBV18 and TRBJ2-1; a weak D match, TRBD2 (7 bases). This CDR3 is built from 15 residues. The germline V gene encodes CDR1 KGHSH and CDR2 LQKENI. The V end was cut by 1 base, the J end by 6 bases, with 13 bases between. The CDR3 DNA follows: TGTGCCAGCTCACCACAAAGGGGGGGAGGCAATGAGCAGTTCTTC. It translates to CASSPQRGGGNEQFF. Complete variable domain (other parts from reference TRBV18 and TRBJ2-1): NAGVMQNPRHLVRRRGQEARLRCSPMKGHSHVYWYRQLPEEGLKFMVYLQKENIIDESGMPKERFSAEFPKEGPSILRIQQVVRGDSAAYFCASSPQRGGGNEQFFGPGTRLTVL.

This clone came up once. This chain uses TRBV29-1 with TRBJ1-1; a weak D match, TRBD1 (6 bases). CDR1 is SQVTM, CDR2 ANQGSEA, per germline. The CDR3 length is 17 residues. With 2 bases removed from V and 10 bases from J, the gap between germline ends came to 29 bases. The DNA of the CDR3 is TGCAGCGTTGAAATCTTACGAACAGGGCCTCCTACATCTGTAGCTTTCTTT. This translates into CSVEILRTGPPTSVAFF.